Following are 7 T cell receptor beta chains from one sample sequenced in a study of T-cell memory formation after mild COVID-19. MiXCR, applied by TCRdb to the 5' RACE reads, yields one record per CDR3 protein. This table has more than 100,000 distinct CDR3 sequences, about 18% appearing once. The material sequenced was PBMCs or a T cell subset sorted from them (not recorded which). Receptor source: a man in his late teens or twenties who had mild COVID-19 (a few samples of this study predate the infection). Cell type and time point are not known.

This clonotype was observed at least ten times. The chain uses TRBV12-5 and TRBJ2-3, with 9 bases matching TRBD2. Per germline, CDR1 LGHNT and CDR2 FRNRAP. V was pared by 2 bases and J by 5 bases, with 5 bases of the junction left unmatched. This CDR3 comprises 15 residues. The CDR3 region is CASGLFAGGQDTQYF. CDR3 DNA sequence: TGTGCTAGTGGTTTGTTCGCGGGGGGGCAAGATACGCAGTATTTT.

This clonotype appeared a few times. The chain recombines TRBV5-1 with TRBJ1-1, with a possible D match to TRBD1 (5 bases). This CDR3 contains 14 residues. V lost 4 bases to trimming and J lost 1 base, with 11 bases between them. The germline V gene encodes CDR1 SGHRS and CDR2 YFSETQ. Here the CDR3 DNA reads TGCGCCAGCAGCGCAGGGACGGAGAACACTGAAGCTTTCTTT. This sequence encodes CASSAGTENTEAFF.

This clonotype was counted only a few times. V is TRBV11-2 and J is TRBJ1-2, with D perhaps matching TRBD1 (5 bases). V was pared by 4 bases and J by 8 bases, with 20 bases between. Germline CDR1 reads SGHAT; CDR2 reads FQNNGV. The CDR3 is 15 residues long. The CDR3 loop is CASSSPGGGTWGYTF. The DNA for the CDR3 is TGTGCCAGCAGCTCACCCGGGGGGGGGACCTGGGGCTACACCTTC.

This clonotype has only a few counts. The genes are TRBV5-4 and TRBJ2-7; D unclear. Looked up from germline, CDR1 is SGHNT and CDR2 is YYREEE (reference sequence). V was clipped by 9 bases and J by 4 bases, with 11 bases between them. The CDR3 extends over 11 amino acids. The CDR3 coding sequence is TGTGCCACCCCAGTTGTGTACGAGCAGTACGTC. Encoded protein: CATPVVYEQYV.

This clonotype occurred many times. The CDR3 nucleotides read TGTGCCAGCAGCTTAATCTTGGGACAGGGAACTGTTGACGATACTGGGGCCAACGTCCTGACTTTC. As protein: CASSLILGQGTVDDTGANVLTF. V and J are TRBV7-2 and TRBJ2-6; the match to TRBD1 covers 9 bases. Germline CDR1 and CDR2: SGHTA and FQGNSA. This CDR3 region has 22 residues. Trimming at V came to 2 bases and at J to 2 bases, leaving 19 bases not matched to a gene.

Many counts were recorded for this clonotype. The gene calls are TRBV5-1 and TRBJ2-7; TRBD2 aligns across 11 bases. The CDR3 is made up of 15 amino acids. Trimming cost V 3 bases and J 2 bases; bases outside gene matches: 4. Germline assignment: CDR1 SGHRS and CDR2 YFSETQ. CDR3 nucleotide sequence: TGCGCCAGCAGCTCCGGGACTAGCGGAGCCTACGAGCAGTACGTC. As protein: CASSSGTSGAYEQYV.

This clonotype came up a few times. The rearrangement uses TRBV5-1 and TRBJ2-7; 9 bases are shared with TRBD1. The CDR3 contains 14 residues. Germline V gives CDR1 SGHRS, CDR2 YFSETQ. J gave up 7 bases and V 0 bases, and 5 bases lay outside the gene matches. The CDR3 protein is CASSLEQGAREQYF. In nucleotides, the CDR3 is TGCGCCAGCAGCTTGGAACAGGGGGCTCGGGAGCAGTACTTC.